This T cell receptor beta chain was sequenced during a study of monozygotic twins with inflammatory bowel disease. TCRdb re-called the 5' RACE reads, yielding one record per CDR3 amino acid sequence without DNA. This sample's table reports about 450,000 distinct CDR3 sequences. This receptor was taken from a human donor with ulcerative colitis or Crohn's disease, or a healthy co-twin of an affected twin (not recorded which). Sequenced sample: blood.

Here the CDR3 reads CASSLGANTGELFF. The chain couples TRBV5-1 to TRBJ2-2. This CDR3 contains 14 residues. Germline CDR1 and CDR2: SGHRS and YFSETQ. Full variable domain (remainder filled in from reference TRBV5-1 and TRBJ2-2): KAGVTQTPRYLIKTRGQQVTLSCSPISGHRSVSWYQQTPGQGLQFLFEYFSETQRNKGNFPGRFSGRQFSNSRSEMNVSTLELGDSALYLCASSLGANTGELFFGEGSRLTVL.